Sequencing of this TCR beta chain was carried out in a study of blood T cell repertoires in COVID-19. Study-level information: T cells, B-cell-depleted T cells, or PBMCs provided the cDNA or gDNA that served as material.

The participants were between roughly 18 and 89 years old and came from roughly 24 US areas. Germline V gene lookup returns CDR1 SGDLS and CDR2 YYNGEE. CDR3 length equals 13 residues. V was shortened by 2 bases and J by 6 bases, with 9 bases between the two germline ends. Authors' data handling: It was from reference gene primer amplification that nucleated cell counts were estimated. TCRdb keeps only in-frame clones here, not all; method: immunoSEQ multiplex PCR. The V and J calls and clone size are taken from that table; D and trimming were inferred from the DNA. Of a few hundred thousand clones in the sample, 80% to 90% were seen once.

V usage is TRBV9 and J usage is TRBJ2-1; D not resolved. Input material: PBMCs or T cells enriched from blood (not recorded which). This TCR was sampled from a woman between 18 and 29 years old who had recovered from COVID-19. The CDR3 DNA is TGTGCCAGCAGCGTCGATTTGAGCAATGAGCAGTTCTTC. This sequence encodes CASSVDLSNEQFF.